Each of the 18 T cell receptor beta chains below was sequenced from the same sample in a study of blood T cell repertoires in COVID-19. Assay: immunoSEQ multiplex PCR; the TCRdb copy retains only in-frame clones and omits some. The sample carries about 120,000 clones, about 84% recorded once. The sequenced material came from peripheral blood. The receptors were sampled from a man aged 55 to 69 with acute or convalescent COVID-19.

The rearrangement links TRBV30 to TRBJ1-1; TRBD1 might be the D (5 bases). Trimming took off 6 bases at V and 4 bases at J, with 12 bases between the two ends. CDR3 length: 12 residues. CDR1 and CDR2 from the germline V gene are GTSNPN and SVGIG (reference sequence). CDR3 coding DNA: TGTGCCTGTCTAGGTAGGGGCACTGAAGCTTTCTTT. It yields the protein CACLGRGTEAFF.

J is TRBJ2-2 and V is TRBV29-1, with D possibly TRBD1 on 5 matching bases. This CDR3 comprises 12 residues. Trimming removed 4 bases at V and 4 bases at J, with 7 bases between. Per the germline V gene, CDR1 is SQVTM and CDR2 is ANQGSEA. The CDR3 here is CSVAQGTGELFF. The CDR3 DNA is TGCAGCGTTGCCCAGGGCACCGGGGAGCTGTTTTTT.

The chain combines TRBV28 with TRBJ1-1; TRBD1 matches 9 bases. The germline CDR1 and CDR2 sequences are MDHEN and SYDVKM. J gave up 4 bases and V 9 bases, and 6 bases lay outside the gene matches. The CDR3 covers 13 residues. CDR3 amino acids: CASSRDRVTEAFF. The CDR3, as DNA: TGTGCCAGTAGCCGGGACAGGGTCACTGAAGCTTTCTTT.

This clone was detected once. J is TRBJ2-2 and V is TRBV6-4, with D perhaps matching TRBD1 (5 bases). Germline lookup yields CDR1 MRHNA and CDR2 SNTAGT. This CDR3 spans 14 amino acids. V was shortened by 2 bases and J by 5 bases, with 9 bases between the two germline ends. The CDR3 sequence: CASSDAGRTGELFF. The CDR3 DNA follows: TGTGCCAGCAGTGACGCAGGGCGAACCGGGGAGCTGTTTTTT.

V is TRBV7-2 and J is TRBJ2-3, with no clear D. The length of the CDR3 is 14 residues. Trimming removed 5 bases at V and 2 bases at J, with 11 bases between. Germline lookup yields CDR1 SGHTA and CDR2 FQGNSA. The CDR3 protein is CASSRRHDTDTQYF. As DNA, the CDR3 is TGTGCCAGCAGCCGCCGACACGACACAGATACGCAGTATTTT.

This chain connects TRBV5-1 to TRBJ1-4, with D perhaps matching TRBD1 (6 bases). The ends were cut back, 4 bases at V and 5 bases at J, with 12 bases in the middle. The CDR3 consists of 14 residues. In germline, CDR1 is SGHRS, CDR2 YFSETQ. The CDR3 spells CASSVQGTNEKLFF. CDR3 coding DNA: TGCGCCAGCAGCGTACAGGGCACCAATGAAAAACTGTTTTTT.

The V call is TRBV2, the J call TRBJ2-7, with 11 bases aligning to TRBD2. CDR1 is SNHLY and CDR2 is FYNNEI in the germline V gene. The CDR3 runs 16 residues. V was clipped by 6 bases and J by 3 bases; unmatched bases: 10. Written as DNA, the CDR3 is TGTGCCAGCAGCGTATCACTAGCGGGAGTTCTCTACGAGCAGTACTTC. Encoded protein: CASSVSLAGVLYEQYF.

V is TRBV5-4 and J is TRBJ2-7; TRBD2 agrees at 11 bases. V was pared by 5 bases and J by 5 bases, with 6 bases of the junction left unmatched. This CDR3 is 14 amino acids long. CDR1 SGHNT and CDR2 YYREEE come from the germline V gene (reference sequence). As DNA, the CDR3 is TGTGCCAGCAGTTATAGCGGGAGGGCCAACGAGCAGTACTTC. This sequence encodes CASSYSGRANEQYF.

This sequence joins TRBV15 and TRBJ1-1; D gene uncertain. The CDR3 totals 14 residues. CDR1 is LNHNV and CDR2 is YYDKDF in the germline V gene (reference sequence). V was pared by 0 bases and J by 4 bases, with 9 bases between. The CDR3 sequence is CATSRDRVSTEAFF. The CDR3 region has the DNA TGTGCCACCAGCAGAGATAGAGTGAGCACTGAAGCTTTCTTT.

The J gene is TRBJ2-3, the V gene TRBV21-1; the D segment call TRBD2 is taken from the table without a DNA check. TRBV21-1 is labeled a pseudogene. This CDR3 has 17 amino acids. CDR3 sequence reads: CASSKGGRSVRTDTQYF. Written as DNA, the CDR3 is TGTGCCAGCAGCAAAGGAGGTCGTAGTGTACGCACAGATACGCAGTATTTT.

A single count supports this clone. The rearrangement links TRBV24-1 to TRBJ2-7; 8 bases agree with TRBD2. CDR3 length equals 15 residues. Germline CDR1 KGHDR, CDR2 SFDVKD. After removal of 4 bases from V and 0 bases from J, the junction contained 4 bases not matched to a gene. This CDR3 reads CATSDPRGASYEQYF. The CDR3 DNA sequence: TGTGCCACCAGTGACCCGCGGGGGGCCTCCTACGAGCAGTACTTC.

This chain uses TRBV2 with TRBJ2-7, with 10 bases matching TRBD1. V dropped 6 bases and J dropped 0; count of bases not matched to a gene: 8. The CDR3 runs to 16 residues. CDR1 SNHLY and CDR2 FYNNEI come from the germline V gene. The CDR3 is CASRGDRGPSSYEQYF. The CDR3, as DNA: TGTGCCAGCAGGGGGGACAGGGGACCGAGCTCCTACGAGCAGTACTTC.

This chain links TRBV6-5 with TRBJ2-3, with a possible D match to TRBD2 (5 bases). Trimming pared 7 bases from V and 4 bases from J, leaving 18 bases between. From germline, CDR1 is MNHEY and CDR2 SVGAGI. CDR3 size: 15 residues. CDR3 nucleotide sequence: TGTGCCAGCACCCCAGCTAGCTACGTCGCAGATACGCAGTATTTT. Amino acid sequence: CASTPASYVADTQYF.

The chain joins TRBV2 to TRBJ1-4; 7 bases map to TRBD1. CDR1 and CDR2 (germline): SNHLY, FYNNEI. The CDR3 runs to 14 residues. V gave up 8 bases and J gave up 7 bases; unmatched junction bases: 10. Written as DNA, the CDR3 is TGTGCCAGCCTTTCCACAGGGGAGGCTGAAAAACTGTTTTTT. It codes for CASLSTGEAEKLFF.

The CDR3 DNA is TGTGCCAGCAGCGTAGCTCAGGGGGACGGGGTTGTGGGTCGTAATGAGCAGTTCTTC. It specifies CASSVAQGDGVVGRNEQFF. The V call is TRBV9, the J call TRBJ2-1; 7 nucleotides agree with TRBD1. Losses at the gene ends were 0 bases for V and 7 bases for J; bases not matched to a gene: 19. This CDR3 is 19 amino acids long. Germline CDR1 SGDLS, CDR2 YYNGEE. Full variable domain (remainder filled in from reference TRBV9 and TRBJ2-1): DSGVTQTPKHLITATGQRVTLRCSPRSGDLSVYWYQQSLDQGLQFLIQYYNGEERAKGNILERFSAQQFPDLHSELNLSSLELGDSALYFCASSVAQGDGVVGRNEQFFGPGTRLTVL.

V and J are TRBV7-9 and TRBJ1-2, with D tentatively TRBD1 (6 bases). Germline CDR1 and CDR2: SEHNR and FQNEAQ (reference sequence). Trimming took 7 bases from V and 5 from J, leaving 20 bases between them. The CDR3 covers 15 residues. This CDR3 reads CASTVDSTSPYGYTF. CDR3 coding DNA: TGTGCCAGCACCGTGGACAGTACCTCACCTTATGGCTACACCTTC.

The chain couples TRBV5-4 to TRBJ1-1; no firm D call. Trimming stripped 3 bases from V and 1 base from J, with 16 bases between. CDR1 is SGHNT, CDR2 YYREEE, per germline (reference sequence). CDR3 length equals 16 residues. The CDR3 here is CASSSSGGSWNTEAFF. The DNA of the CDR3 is TGTGCCAGCAGCTCCTCGGGAGGTAGCTGGAACACTGAAGCTTTCTTT.

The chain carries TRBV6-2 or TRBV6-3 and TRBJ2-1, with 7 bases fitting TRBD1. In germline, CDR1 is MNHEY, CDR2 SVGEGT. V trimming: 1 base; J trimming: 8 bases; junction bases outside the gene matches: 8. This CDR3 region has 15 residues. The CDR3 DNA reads TGTGCCAGCAGTTACTACTTGGGACAGAAGGATGAGCAGTTCTTC. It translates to CASSYYLGQKDEQFF.